This T cell receptor beta chain was sequenced for a study of circulating and synovial CD4+ cells in juvenile arthritis. Findings and limits, study-wide: Bulk blood CD4 repertoires were more diverse than these. T cell genome counts differed by at least an order of magnitude between CPL and CD4 samples. Circulating pathogenic-like lymphocytes shared a substantially higher fraction of CDR3 sequences with synovium than bulk blood.

Germline CDR1 is SGHTA and CDR2 is FQGNSA. V trimming: 4 bases; J trimming: 10 bases; junction bases outside the gene matches: 4. CDR3 length: 12 residues. With respect to this clone: Antigen: not known.

Samples derive from patients with active juvenile idiopathic arthritis. Method: immunoSEQ multiplex PCR; TCRdb's copy keeps in-frame clones and lacks some. The sample includes about 33,000 clones, nearly 95% of them seen just once. The receptor was derived from a human donor with juvenile idiopathic arthritis. The sequencing input was CD4+ T cells from blood. V gene TRBV7-2 combines with J gene TRBJ2-1; TRBD2 matches 7 bases. CDR3 protein: CASSWRGREQFF. In DNA form, the CDR3 reads TGTGCCAGCAGCTGGCGGGGGAGAGAGCAGTTCTTC.